The sequence of this T cell receptor (beta chain) was determined in a study of blood T cell repertoires in COVID-19. Study-level background: Samples of COVID-19 (acute and convalescent) were obtained from the United States, Italy and Spain.

This CDR3 comprises 15 residues. V lost 6 bases, J lost 0 bases, and 12 bases lay in between. Germline CDR1 and CDR2: LNHDA and SQIVND (reference sequence). Authors' methods: Amplifying reference gene primers gave estimates of nucleated cell counts. TCRdb keeps only in-frame clones here, not all; method: immunoSEQ multiplex PCR. That table gives V, J and clone size, and the DNA gave D and trimming. This table holds around 9,700 clones, roughly 80% found once. The TCR was taken from a man between 65 and 79 years old with active COVID-19. The sample consisted of peripheral blood. The genes are TRBV19 and TRBJ1-3; TRBD1 is a possible D gene (5 bases). DNA for the CDR3: TGTGCCAGTAGAGAACAGGTGGTCTCTGGAAACACCATATATTTT. Translating gives CASREQVVSGNTIYF.